These 25 T cell receptor beta chains were sequenced from one sample in a study of T-cell memory formation after mild COVID-19. TCRdb redid the calling of the 5' RACE reads with MiXCR, one entry per CDR3 protein. The table lists 250,000 or so distinct CDR3 sequences, approximately 10% of them singletons. Sequenced: PBMCs or a T cell subset sorted from them (not recorded which). Source of these receptors: a man younger than 30 who had mild COVID-19 (a few samples of this study predate the infection). Cell type and time point are not known.

This clonotype was seen only a few times. The V call is TRBV4-1, the J call TRBJ2-1; 8 nucleotides match TRBD1. The CDR3 spans 14 residues. CDR1 is MGHRA and CDR2 is YSYEKL in the germline V gene. V lost 1 base to trimming and J lost 8 bases; unmatched junction nucleotides: 4. CDR3 residues: CASSQADRAHEQFF. CDR3 coding DNA: TGCGCCAGCAGCCAAGCGGACAGGGCCCATGAGCAGTTCTTC.

This clonotype has a handful of counts. This chain uses TRBV7-2 with TRBJ2-1, with 8 bases lining up with TRBD2. This CDR3 has 17 amino acids. Looked up from germline, CDR1 is SGHTA and CDR2 is FQGNSA. The ends lost 5 bases at V and 0 bases at J; junction bases unmatched: 9. For the CDR3, the DNA is TGTGCCAGCAGCCGCACTAGCGGAACAAGCTCCTACAATGAGCAGTTCTTC. Translation: CASSRTSGTSSYNEQFF.

V gene TRBV6-2 or TRBV6-3 combines with J gene TRBJ2-2; D is possibly TRBD2 (6 bases). Germline CDR1 is MNHEY and CDR2 is SVGEGT. The CDR3 has 20 residues. Deletions cut 2 bases from V and 2 bases from J, with 24 bases between. The CDR3 DNA reads TGTGCCAGCAGTTACCCCGGAGATCTGAGTGGGACTTATAACACCGGGGAGCTGTTTTTT. The encoded protein is CASSYPGDLSGTYNTGELFF.

The chain employs TRBV6-5 and TRBJ2-7, with a weak D call TRBD2 (7 bases). Deletions cut 2 bases from V and 7 bases from J, with 12 bases between. Germline V gene lookup returns CDR1 MNHEY and CDR2 SVGAGI. The CDR3 length is 13 residues. The CDR3 loop is CASSYLGGHEQYV. CDR3 nucleotide sequence: TGTGCCAGCAGTTACCTGGGGGGGCATGAGCAGTACGTC.

The sample holds a few counts of this clonotype. The CDR3 coding sequence is TGTGCCAGCAGTTTCTCCGCGGGGGTTGAAGCTTTCTTT. Its translation is CASSFSAGVEAFF. The chain combines TRBV27 with TRBJ1-1; tentative D call: TRBD1 (5 bases). From germline, CDR1 is MNHEY and CDR2 SMNVEV (reference sequence). The CDR3 is 13 amino acids. Trimming left V 3 bases short and J 7 bases short, with 12 bases between.

This clonotype was seen a few times. J is TRBJ2-2 and V is TRBV5-1; D assignment may be TRBD1 or TRBD2 (6 bases each). Germline V gives CDR1 SGHRS, CDR2 YFSETQ. Trimming removed 6 bases at V and 0 bases at J, with 12 bases between. This CDR3 comprises 15 residues. The CDR3 is CASKSGDTNTGELFF. As DNA, the CDR3 is TGCGCCAGCAAGTCGGGGGACACGAACACCGGGGAGCTGTTTTTT. Complete variable domain (other parts from reference TRBV5-1 and TRBJ2-2): KAGVTQTPRYLIKTRGQQVTLSCSPISGHRSVSWYQQTPGQGLQFLFEYFSETQRNKGNFPGRFSGRQFSNSRSEMNVSTLELGDSALYLCASKSGDTNTGELFFGEGSRLTVL.

This clonotype was recorded a few times. V is TRBV6-6 and J is TRBJ2-1; the D call may be TRBD1 or TRBD2 (5 bases each). Germline lookup yields CDR1 MNHNY and CDR2 SVGAGI (reference sequence). Between the trimmed V and J ends, which lost 8 bases and 3 bases, there was a span of 20 bases. CDR3 length: 16 residues. Here the CDR3 DNA reads TGTGCCAGCCTTATCGTGGGGACGACTGGCTACAATGAGCAGTTCTTC. Its translation: CASLIVGTTGYNEQFF.

The rearrangement joins TRBV7-2 to TRBJ1-3, with D hard to call. This CDR3 region has 14 residues. CDR1 SGHTA and CDR2 FQGNSA come from the germline V gene. V gave up 5 bases and J gave up 0 bases, with 8 bases separating them. CDR3 amino acids: CASSRAISGNTIYF. CDR3 nucleotides: TGTGCCAGCAGCCGGGCCATCTCTGGAAACACCATATATTTT.

This clonotype was counted between two and nine times. The gene calls are TRBV11-2 and TRBJ2-3; D remains unclear. Germline values: CDR1 SGHAT, CDR2 FQNNGV. The CDR3 is 13 residues long. The ends were cut back, 6 bases at V and 2 bases at J, with 9 bases in the middle. CDR3 coding DNA: TGTGCCAGCAGGGGCCAGATCACAGATACGCAGTATTTT. Its protein is CASRGQITDTQYF.

The chain carries TRBV20-1 and TRBJ1-2; D is possibly TRBD1 (6 bases). The germline CDR1 and CDR2 sequences are DFQATT and SNEGSKA (reference sequence). Trimming shortened V by 3 bases and J by 7 bases, and 18 bases separated the two germline ends. The CDR3 spans 14 residues. The CDR3 DNA is TGCAGTGCTAGGGCCCTACCCAGGGGCTTTGGCTACACCTTC. It is translated as CSARALPRGFGYTF.

The chain carries TRBV4-2 and TRBJ1-5, with TRBD1 matching 9 bases. Per germline, CDR1 LGHNA and CDR2 YNFKEQ. Unmatched junction bases numbered 2, after V lost 2 bases and J lost 6 bases. This CDR3 has 14 residues. CDR3 in amino acids: CASSQTGGGQPQHF. CDR3 nucleotides: TGTGCCAGCAGCCAAACAGGGGGCGGTCAGCCCCAGCATTTT.

The CDR3 sequence is CASSYEIQGTEAFF. The CDR3 DNA is TGTGCCAGCAGTTACGAGATACAGGGTACTGAAGCTTTCTTT. The V gene is TRBV6-5, the J gene TRBJ1-1; weak D call: TRBD1 (6 bases). Germline CDR1 MNHEY, CDR2 SVGAGI. The CDR3 is 14 amino acids. Trimming removed 2 bases at V and 5 bases at J, with 12 bases between.

This clonotype was seen a few times. The rearrangement joins TRBV7-2 to TRBJ2-3, with TRBD2 matching over 12 bases. From germline, CDR1 is SGHTA and CDR2 FQGNSA. The CDR3 extends over 18 amino acids. After removal of 5 bases from V and 1 base from J, the junction contained 10 bases not matched to a gene. CDR3 sequence: CASSRQTLAGGRTDTQYF. CDR3 DNA: TGTGCCAGCAGCCGCCAGACACTAGCGGGGGGCCGCACAGATACGCAGTATTTT.

The V and J genes are TRBV21-1 and TRBJ2-7; the table assigns TRBD1, which was not confirmed against the DNA. TRBV21-1 is given as a pseudogene. The CDR3 consists of 16 residues. The CDR3 coding sequence is TGTGCCAGCAGCAAAGCGGGTCGGGGTGCCCCCGGCGAGCAGTACGTC. Translated, it gives CASSKAGRGAPGEQYV.

This clonotype was detected a few times. V and J are TRBV9 and TRBJ2-1; D not resolved. This CDR3 is 12 amino acids long. Germline assignment: CDR1 SGDLS and CDR2 YYNGEE. V gave up 7 bases and J gave up 9 bases, with 14 bases separating them. CDR3 in DNA: TGTGCCAGCGGCCTTCAGGTCGGTGAGCAGTTCTTC. Its protein product is CASGLQVGEQFF.

V and J are TRBV6-1 and TRBJ1-1, with D hard to call. The germline V gene has CDR1 MNHNS and CDR2 SASEGT. This CDR3 comprises 11 residues. Trimming removed 9 bases at V and 6 bases at J, with 11 bases between. Written as DNA, the CDR3 is TGTGCCAGTTACAGAGGCGCTGAAGCTTTCTTT. It codes for CASYRGAEAFF.

The rearrangement uses TRBV4-2 and TRBJ1-1, with D perhaps TRBD1 (5 bases). From germline, CDR1 is LGHNA and CDR2 YNFKEQ. The V gene lost 6 bases and the J gene lost 3 bases, with 20 bases spanning the gap. The CDR3 loop spans 16 amino acids. The CDR3 here is CASREDPGRVDTEAFF. Written as DNA, the CDR3 is TGTGCCAGCAGGGAAGATCCAGGGCGCGTGGACACTGAAGCTTTCTTT.

A single count supports this clonotype. The CDR3 region has the DNA TGTGCCAGCAGCCCTCTTATCCACACCGGGGAGCTGTTTTTT. It yields the protein CASSPLIHTGELFF. The rearrangement links TRBV7-2 to TRBJ2-2; D ambiguous. V was clipped by 5 bases and J by 3 bases, with 10 bases between them. This CDR3 region has 14 residues. The germline V gene encodes CDR1 SGHTA and CDR2 FQGNSA.

The chain has TRBV19 and TRBJ2-2, with 8 bases identical to TRBD1. V was pared by 2 bases and J by 0 bases, with 11 bases of the junction left unmatched. The CDR3 is 19 residues long. Germline V gene lookup returns CDR1 LNHDA and CDR2 SQIVND (reference sequence). CDR3: CASSIYSSWDRTNTGELFF. CDR3 nucleotides: TGTGCCAGTAGTATATACTCGTCCTGGGACAGGACGAACACCGGGGAGCTGTTTTTT.

This clonotype was recorded a few times. This chain links TRBV7-2 with TRBJ2-5, with 8 bases that match TRBD2. This CDR3 contains 17 residues. Trimming removed 0 bases from V and 2 bases from J; junction bases left unmatched: 8. CDR1 and CDR2 from the germline V gene are SGHTA and FQGNSA. Here the CDR3 reads CASSLAGTRGLQETQYF. The CDR3 nucleotides are TGTGCCAGCAGCTTAGCTGGGACTAGAGGGCTTCAAGAGACCCAGTACTTC.

This rearrangement joins TRBV29-1 to TRBJ1-2, with D possibly being TRBD1 (6 bases). V gave up 0 bases and J gave up 6 bases, with 11 bases separating them. The CDR3 is 13 amino acids. In germline, CDR1 is SQVTM, CDR2 ANQGSEA. The CDR3 loop reads CSVEDDRNNGYTF. CDR3 in DNA: TGCAGCGTTGAAGATGACAGGAATAATGGCTACACCTTC.

This clonotype was counted ten times or more. The chain links TRBV6-2 or TRBV6-3 to TRBJ2-7; no firm D call. CDR1 MNHEY and CDR2 SVGEGT come from the germline V gene. V was shortened by 5 bases and J by 1 base, with 6 bases between the two germline ends. The CDR3 has 12 amino acids. The CDR3 DNA follows: TGTGCCAGCAGTGAAAGTTCCTACGAGCAGTACTTC. This translates into CASSESSYEQYF.

This clonotype has more than one count but fewer than ten. This rearrangement joins TRBV4-2 to TRBJ2-3; D perhaps matches TRBD2 (5 bases). The CDR3 covers 18 residues. The germline V gene encodes CDR1 LGHNA and CDR2 YNFKEQ. V lost 0 bases and J lost 0, with 16 bases in between. The CDR3 spells CASSQDRLASRSTDTQYF. The DNA for the CDR3 is TGTGCCAGCAGCCAAGATCGATTAGCTAGCAGAAGCACAGATACGCAGTATTTT.

This clonotype was recorded a few times. This chain uses TRBV4-3 with TRBJ2-2, with a possible D match to TRBD1 (8 bases). CDR1 and CDR2 (germline): LGHNA, YSLEER. CDR3 length: 17 amino acids. Trimming took off 4 bases at V and 1 base at J, with 16 bases between the two ends. The CDR3: CASSRHRGGVNTGELFF. The CDR3 DNA follows: TGCGCCAGCAGCCGACACAGGGGGGGAGTGAACACCGGGGAGCTGTTTTTT.

This clonotype was seen repeatedly, ten times or more. The chain joins TRBV6-2 or TRBV6-3 to TRBJ2-3; 7 nucleotides line up with TRBD2. Trimming removed 2 bases from V and 0 bases from J; junction bases left unmatched: 5. This CDR3 has 16 residues. Germline V gives CDR1 MNHEY, CDR2 SVGEGT. The CDR3 is CASSYRASGSTDTQYF. The CDR3, as DNA: TGTGCCAGCAGTTACCGTGCTAGCGGTAGCACAGATACGCAGTATTTT.